Below, 26 T cell receptor beta chains from the same sample are listed, as sequenced in a study of OX40 agonist ivuxolimab in advanced cancers. The protocol was immunoSEQ multiplex PCR, while the TCRdb copy is restricted to in-frame clones and leaves out a portion. The sample shows about 70,000 clones, around 88% of them seen only once. The sample consisted of CD4+ or CD8+ T cells sorted from blood, taken in a trial of the OX40 agonist ivuxolimab. These receptors were obtained from an adult with an advanced solid tumor such as melanoma, head and neck, liver or kidney cancer.

With respect to this clone: One junction end disagrees with the germline gene, perhaps due to a read error. The V gene is TRBV10-2, the J gene TRBJ2-3; D is possibly TRBD2 (5 bases). This CDR3 has 12 amino acids. Germline CDR1 is WSHSY and CDR2 is SAAADI. The CDR3 DNA reads TGCGCCTGCAGCGGAACCACAGATACGCAGTATTTT. It specifies CACSGTTDTQYF.

The rearrangement uses TRBV7-9 and TRBJ2-5, with 10 bases fitting TRBD2. The germline V gene encodes CDR1 SEHNR and CDR2 FQNEAQ (reference sequence). The CDR3 extends over 13 amino acids. V was clipped by 10 bases and J by 3 bases; unmatched bases: 5. The CDR3 sequence: CATTGTSEETQYF. The CDR3 bases are TGTGCCACGACAGGGACTAGCGAAGAGACCCAGTACTTC.

This chain connects TRBV5-1 to TRBJ2-1, with 7 bases identical to TRBD2. The CDR3 contains 14 residues. The germline V gene has CDR1 SGHRS and CDR2 YFSETQ. The V segment lost 1 base and the J segment 8 bases; nucleotides outside the gene matches: 6. The CDR3 sequence: CASSLNGLVDEQFF. In DNA form, the CDR3 reads TGCGCCAGCAGCTTGAACGGACTAGTCGATGAGCAGTTCTTC.

The genes are TRBV5-1 and TRBJ2-1; the D gene is possibly TRBD1 (6 bases). The V gene's germline CDR1 is SGHRS and CDR2 YFSETQ. CDR3 length equals 14 residues. The ends were cut back, 0 bases at V and 8 bases at J, with 12 bases in the middle. The CDR3 DNA reads TGCGCCAGCAGCTTGGGGGGGCGCATCGATGAGCAGTTCTTC. Its translation: CASSLGGRIDEQFF.

This chain joins TRBV7-2 and TRBJ2-3, with a tentative D call TRBD2 (6 bases). Germline-derived CDR1 and CDR2 are SGHTA and FQGNSA. The V and J ends lost 3 bases and 2 bases respectively, with 12 bases between them. There are 15 residues in the CDR3. In DNA, the CDR3 is TGTGCCAGCAGCTTTAGGGCGGGACTCACAGATACGCAGTATTTT. It encodes CASSFRAGLTDTQYF.

The rearrangement links TRBV2 to TRBJ1-5, with a tentative D call TRBD1 (6 bases). The CDR3 is 14 residues long. The ends were cut back, 5 bases at V and 5 bases at J, with 13 bases in the middle. CDR1 and CDR2 (germline): SNHLY, FYNNEI. The CDR3 DNA reads as TGTGCCAGCAGTTCACAGGGAGGGGATCAGCCCCAGCATTTT. Translation gives CASSSQGGDQPQHF.

CDR3 sequence (DNA): TGCGCCAGCAGCCAACCAGCCCAAATAGGGAATGAGCAGTTCTTC. It yields the protein CASSQPAQIGNEQFF. V gene TRBV4-1 combines with J gene TRBJ2-1; unclear D gene. Germline V gene sequence: CDR1 MGHRA, CDR2 YSYEKL. Trimming removed 2 bases at V and 7 bases at J, with 15 bases between. The length of the CDR3 is 15 residues.

The gene calls are TRBV6-6 and TRBJ1-2; 8 bases align to TRBD1. Trimming cost V 0 bases and J 6 bases; bases outside gene matches: 3. There are 14 residues in the CDR3. The germline gives CDR1 MNHNY, CDR2 SVGAGI (reference sequence). In DNA form, the CDR3 reads TGTGCCAGCAGTTACTCCCAGGGGGCGGATGGCTACACCTTC. Encoded protein: CASSYSQGADGYTF.

CDR3 bases: TGTGCCAGCAGCTTTGGATCTAGCACAGATACGCAGTATTTT. Protein sequence: CASSFGSSTDTQYF. The chain links TRBV5-4 to TRBJ2-3; no definite D call. The CDR3 has 14 amino acids. CDR1 is SGHNT, CDR2 YYREEE, per germline (reference sequence). Trimming pared 2 bases from V and 0 bases from J, leaving 7 bases between. The whole variable domain, filled in from reference TRBV5-4 and TRBJ2-3, reads ETGVTQSPTHLIKTRGQQVTLRCSSQSGHNTVSWYQQALGQGPQFIFQYYREEENGRGNFPPRFSGLQFPNYSSELNVNALELDDSALYLCASSFGSSTDTQYFGPGTRLTVL.

The rearrangement joins TRBV6-5 to TRBJ1-2, with D possibly TRBD1 on 5 matching bases. Germline V gene sequence: CDR1 MNHEY, CDR2 SVGAGI. The CDR3 sequence is 13 residues long. Trimming took 8 bases from V and 5 from J, leaving 15 bases between them. The CDR3 nucleotides are TGTGCCAGCGGACGGATAGAGGGGTATGGCTACACCTTC. It encodes CASGRIEGYGYTF.

The chain joins TRBV6-6 to TRBJ2-2; D perhaps matches TRBD1 (6 bases). Germline V gene lookup returns CDR1 MNHNY and CDR2 SVGAGI (reference sequence). This CDR3 has 12 residues. V lost 5 bases and J lost 8, with 9 bases in between. As DNA, the CDR3 is TGTGCCAGCAGTAGGACAGTAGGGGAGCTGTTTTTT. As protein: CASSRTVGELFF.

This clone has just one count. V is TRBV19 and J is TRBJ1-5; TRBD1 aligns across 8 bases. V shed 5 bases and J 0 bases; nucleotides not matched to a gene: 3. This CDR3 contains 15 residues. Looked up from germline, CDR1 is LNHDA and CDR2 is SQIVND (reference sequence). The CDR3 DNA reads TGTGCCAGTAGTGGGGACAGGTCTAGCAATCAGCCCCAGCATTTT. Encoded protein: CASSGDRSSNQPQHF.

The sample holds a few counts of this clone. The chain recombines TRBV18 with TRBJ1-2; TRBD1 aligns across 8 bases. The V gene's germline CDR1 is KGHSH and CDR2 LQKENI. The CDR3 length is 15 residues. J was trimmed by 2 bases and V by 3 bases; bases with no gene match: 5. CDR3 sequence (DNA): TGTGCCAGCTCACCGGGACAGGAATCCAACTATGGCTACACCTTC. This codes for CASSPGQESNYGYTF. Using reference TRBV18 and TRBJ1-2 for the parts outside the CDR3, the full variable domain is NAGVMQNPRHLVRRRGQEARLRCSPMKGHSHVYWYRQLPEEGLKFMVYLQKENIIDESGMPKERFSAEFPKEGPSILRIQQVVRGDSAAYFCASSPGQESNYGYTFGSGTRLTVV.

This sequence joins TRBV14 and TRBJ2-5; D may correspond to TRBD1 or TRBD2 (5 bases each). CDR1 is SGHDN, CDR2 FVKESK, per germline. This CDR3 has 13 amino acids. V lost 3 bases and J 5 bases, leaving 10 bases between the germline ends. The chain's CDR3 is CASSQRGWETQYF. Here the CDR3 DNA reads TGTGCCAGCAGCCAGAGGGGCTGGGAGACCCAGTACTTC.

This chain links TRBV10-3 with TRBJ2-3, with 7 bases fitting TRBD2. This CDR3 comprises 14 residues. J lost 3 bases, V lost 3 bases, and 3 bases had no gene match. The germline V gene has CDR1 ENHRY and CDR2 SYGVKD. As DNA, the CDR3 is TGTGCCATCAGTGATCTAGCGGATACAGATACGCAGTATTTT. It translates to CAISDLADTDTQYF.

The J gene is TRBJ2-7, the V gene TRBV6-1; D is uncertain. This CDR3 region has 12 residues. Trimming took off 6 bases at V and 3 bases at J, with 9 bases between the two ends. The germline gives CDR1 MNHNS, CDR2 SASEGT. CDR3 amino acids: CASRLALYEQYF. The CDR3 bases are TGTGCCAGCAGATTGGCCCTCTACGAGCAGTACTTC.

This chain links TRBV27 with TRBJ1-1, with unresolved D. The CDR3 spans 15 residues. Germline V lookup: CDR1 MNHEY, CDR2 SMNVEV (reference sequence). V lost 6 bases, J lost 11 bases, and 25 bases lay in between. CDR3 DNA sequence: TGTGCCAGCAGCCCGAGGAGTAGGTGGGTCCTGAGGGCTTTCTTT. Its protein is CASSPRSRWVLRAFF.

The chain is built from TRBV6-6 and TRBJ1-2; D might be TRBD1 (5 bases). V was clipped by 6 bases and J by 0 bases, with 11 bases between them. This CDR3 spans 14 amino acids. Germline lookup yields CDR1 MNHNY and CDR2 SVGAGI (reference sequence). The CDR3 spells CASSPGTANYGYTF. The CDR3 nucleotides read TGTGCCAGCAGCCCCGGGACGGCTAACTATGGCTACACCTTC.

This chain joins TRBV19 and TRBJ2-1, with TRBD1 matching 7 bases. Germline V lookup: CDR1 LNHDA, CDR2 SQIVND (reference sequence). The junction had 12 bases not matched to a gene; V was cut back by 6 bases and J by 7 bases. This CDR3 is 15 amino acids long. The CDR3, as DNA: TGTGCCAGTAGCCAAGACAGGGATATTAGGAATGAGCAGTTCTTC. The encoded protein is CASSQDRDIRNEQFF.

This clone came up once. The gene calls are TRBV4-3 and TRBJ2-3, with 8 bases fitting TRBD1. Germline V CDR1 and CDR2: LGHNA, YSLEER. V was pared by 4 bases and J by 6 bases, with 9 bases of the junction left unmatched. The CDR3 extends over 15 amino acids. The CDR3 DNA sequence: TGCGCCAGCAGCCCCACCCAGGACAGGGCGGATACGCAGTATTTT. Translated: CASSPTQDRADTQYF.

The table lists this clone with a count of one. This rearrangement joins TRBV18 to TRBJ1-4; unclear D gene. The CDR3 has 15 amino acids. V shed 3 bases and J shed 3 bases, with 11 bases lying between them. Looked up from germline, CDR1 is KGHSH and CDR2 is LQKENI. DNA of the CDR3: TGTGCCAGCTCACCTCCGGACGGTGCTAATGAAAAACTGTTTTTT. Translated: CASSPPDGANEKLFF.

A note on this clone: Germline and junction disagree at one end, which may indicate a read error. The genes are TRBV7-7 and TRBJ2-3; no definite D call. CDR1 SSHAT and CDR2 FNYEAQ come from the germline V gene (reference sequence). The CDR3 runs 14 residues. The CDR3 nucleotides are TGTGCTAGCAGCTTACCCTTATCCGCAGATACGCAGTATTTT. It yields the protein CASSLPLSADTQYF.

This CDR3 is CASSVDGANYGYTF. The CDR3, as DNA: TGTGCCAGCAGCGTGGACGGAGCTAACTATGGCTACACCTTC. The gene calls are TRBV5-4 and TRBJ1-2, with D uncertain. V was shortened by 4 bases and J by 0 bases, with 10 bases between the two germline ends. This CDR3 is built from 14 residues. CDR1 is SGHNT, CDR2 YYREEE, per germline (reference sequence).

V is TRBV4-2 and J is TRBJ1-4, with a weak D call TRBD1 (5 bases). The germline V and J ends were trimmed by 1 base and 4 bases, with 13 bases remaining between them. This CDR3 region has 16 residues. From germline, CDR1 is LGHNA and CDR2 YNFKEQ. The CDR3 protein is CASSQGGTASNEKLFF. The DNA of the CDR3 is TGTGCCAGCAGCCAAGGGGGGACGGCGAGTAATGAAAAACTGTTTTTT.

The chain joins TRBV7-2 to TRBJ1-4; possibly TRBD1 for D (6 bases). This CDR3 is 16 amino acids long. V gave up 3 bases and J gave up 8 bases, with 19 bases separating them. The germline CDR1 and CDR2 sequences are SGHTA and FQGNSA. CDR3 sequence: CASSLAPRGLSEKLFF. The CDR3 DNA is TGTGCCAGCAGCTTGGCCCCCAGGGGATTGTCAGAAAAACTGTTTTTT. Complete variable domain (other parts from reference TRBV7-2 and TRBJ1-4): GAGVSQSPSNKVTEKGKDVELRCDPISGHTALYWYRQSLGQGLEFLIYFQGNSAPDKSGLPSDRFSAERTGGSVSTLTIQRTQQEDSAVYLCASSLAPRGLSEKLFFGSGTQLSVL.

V usage is TRBV30 and J usage is TRBJ1-6; D unresolved. The CDR3 totals 15 residues. Germline assignment: CDR1 GTSNPN and CDR2 SVGIG (reference sequence). Trimming removed 0 bases at V and 9 bases at J, with 15 bases between. The CDR3 reads CAWSVLGNPISPLHF. The CDR3 nucleotides read TGTGCCTGGAGTGTACTGGGGAATCCAATTTCACCCCTCCACTTT. The full variable domain, its missing parts supplied by reference TRBV30 and TRBJ1-6, is SQTIHQWPATLVQPVGSPLSLECTVEGTSNPNLYWYRQAAGRGLQLLFYSVGIGQISSEVPQNLSASRPQDRQFILSSKKLLLSDSGFYLCAWSVLGNPISPLHFGNGTRLTVT.